This T cell receptor (beta chain) was captured by sequencing in a study of identical twins. General study points: Findings depended on cross-sectional statistics rather than tracking the same donors. Among monozygotic twins, out-of-frame TCR alpha sharing exceeded what models predicted. Memory repertoires lacked the insertion deficit that abundant cord blood beta clonotypes showed.

This clonotype was seen many times. Antigen: not known. Template switching added a universal primer binding site, and final cDNA carried unique molecular identifiers. In TCRdb, the 5' RACE reads were re-called with MiXCR into one record per CDR3 protein. The data show 350,000 to 500,000 distinct CDR3 sequences, about a fifth seen once. The ends were cut back, 6 bases at V and 2 bases at J, with 22 bases in the middle. CDR1 and CDR2 (germline): SGHRS, YFSETQ. The CDR3 has 17 amino acids. The rearrangement links TRBV5-1 to TRBJ2-3; no reliable D call. This receptor was obtained from a man aged 50 or older in good health. The sample taken for sequencing was naive T cells sorted from blood. This CDR3 is CASTPTTRPLLTDTQYF. The CDR3 DNA follows: TGCGCCAGCACCCCAACCACACGTCCTTTACTCACAGATACGCAGTATTTT.